A single sample is the source of the 30 T cell receptor beta chains below, sequenced in a study of T cell changes during pregnancy in multiple sclerosis. Repertoires were generated with immunoSEQ multiplex PCR, while TCRdb's copy carries only in-frame clones and drops some. The table includes under 70,000 clones, roughly 90% detected once. The sequencing used peripheral blood, collected in the second trimester of pregnancy. All receptors derive from a female donor with multiple sclerosis, enrolled in a pregnancy study.

This clone was seen just once. The chain has TRBV5-8 and TRBJ2-5, with 10 bases lining up with TRBD2. Germline V gene lookup returns CDR1 SGHTS and CDR2 YDEGEE. The V segment lost 7 bases and the J segment 2 bases; nucleotides outside the gene matches: 8. The CDR3 contains 15 residues. CDR3 sequence: CASCPGLARQETQYF. CDR3 DNA: TGTGCCAGCTGCCCGGGACTAGCGAGGCAAGAGACCCAGTACTTC.

This clone was seen just once. V gene TRBV9 combines with J gene TRBJ1-5, with D possibly being TRBD1 (6 bases). Germline values: CDR1 SGDLS, CDR2 YYNGEE. The germline V and J ends were trimmed by 3 bases and 5 bases, with 12 bases remaining between them. This CDR3 is built from 14 residues. The CDR3 DNA follows: TGTGCCAGCAGCGCCACAGGGTCTCATCAGCCCCAGCATTTT. Translation gives CASSATGSHQPQHF.

V gene TRBV2 combines with J gene TRBJ1-4; TRBD1 matches at 7 bases. V gave up 10 bases and J gave up 7 bases; unmatched junction bases: 9. The CDR3 runs to 13 residues. Per germline, CDR1 SNHLY and CDR2 FYNNEI. The CDR3 region is CATYRGLGEKLFF. The DNA of the CDR3 is TGTGCCACCTACAGGGGCCTCGGTGAAAAACTGTTTTTT.

This chain uses TRBV30 with TRBJ2-3; 10 nucleotides align to TRBD2. Germline lookup yields CDR1 GTSNPN and CDR2 SVGIG (reference sequence). Trimming took 1 base from V and 14 from J; bases not matched to a gene: 18. This CDR3 spans 16 amino acids. The CDR3 reads CAWSGDLAGVLTKWYF. The CDR3, as DNA: TGTGCCTGGAGTGGGGACCTAGCGGGGGTTCTTACTAAATGGTATTTT.

This clone showed up just once. V is TRBV9 and J is TRBJ1-1, with 7 bases aligning to TRBD1. The CDR3 has 13 amino acids. The junction had 2 bases not matched to a gene; V was cut back by 0 bases and J by 6 bases. Germline V CDR1 and CDR2: SGDLS, YYNGEE. This CDR3 is CASSVGGTAEAFF. The DNA of the CDR3 is TGTGCCAGCAGCGTAGGGGGGACAGCTGAAGCTTTCTTT.

V and J are TRBV21-1 and TRBJ2-4; the table names TRBD1, a call not compared with the DNA. TRBV21-1 is a pseudogene segment. The CDR3 covers 16 residues. CDR3 sequence (DNA): TGTGCCAGCAGCGTCCCGGGACAACTAGCCAAAAACATTCAGTACTTC. Translating gives CASSVPGQLAKNIQYF.

The V call is TRBV5-1, the J call TRBJ2-3; D is perhaps TRBD1 (7 bases). In germline, CDR1 is SGHRS, CDR2 YFSETQ. The CDR3 runs 14 residues. V gave up 1 base and J gave up 5 bases, with 11 bases separating them. CDR3: CASSLQGGVDTQYF. CDR3 nucleotide sequence: TGCGCCAGCAGCTTGCAGGGGGGTGTAGATACGCAGTATTTT.

V is TRBV19 and J is TRBJ1-1; D is unclear. Trimming removed 1 base from V and 3 bases from J, with 15 bases in between. Germline CDR1 and CDR2: LNHDA and SQIVND (reference sequence). The CDR3 contains 16 residues. Written as DNA, the CDR3 is TGTGCCAGTAGTATAGTATTACGCGAGGGAGACACTGAAGCTTTCTTT. Protein sequence: CASSIVLREGDTEAFF.

This clone turned up a few times. The chain has TRBV7-9 and TRBJ1-1; D is undetermined. There are 13 residues in the CDR3. Looked up from germline, CDR1 is SEHNR and CDR2 is FQNEAQ (reference sequence). V was clipped by 1 base and J by 3 bases, with 6 bases between them. This CDR3 is CASSLGTYTEAFF. The CDR3 DNA follows: TGTGCCAGCAGCTTAGGTACTTACACTGAAGCTTTCTTT. The full variable domain, completed using reference TRBV7-9 and TRBJ1-1, is DTGVSQNPRHKITKRGQNVTFRCDPISEHNRLYWYRQTLGQGPEFLTYFQNEAQLEKSRLLSDRFSAERPKGSFSTLEIQRTEQGDSAMYLCASSLGTYTEAFFGQGTRLTVV.

The chain carries TRBV7-2 and TRBJ2-5; TRBD2 agrees at 8 bases. In germline, CDR1 is SGHTA, CDR2 FQGNSA. J gave up 3 bases and V 5 bases, and 8 bases lay outside the gene matches. The CDR3 runs to 15 residues. CDR3 sequence: CASSPRGGLEETQYF. As DNA, the CDR3 is TGTGCCAGCAGCCCCCGGGGGGGGCTGGAAGAGACCCAGTACTTC. Combining the CDR3 with reference TRBV7-2 and TRBJ2-5 gives the whole variable domain GAGVSQSPSNKVTEKGKDVELRCDPISGHTALYWYRQSLGQGLEFLIYFQGNSAPDKSGLPSDRFSAERTGGSVSTLTIQRTQQEDSAVYLCASSPRGGLEETQYFGPGTRLLVL.

This chain joins TRBV4-1 and TRBJ2-2; no clear D. In germline, CDR1 is MGHRA, CDR2 YSYEKL. With 6 bases removed from V and 7 bases from J, the gap between germline ends came to 9 bases. The CDR3 runs to 12 residues. CDR3 coding DNA: TGCGCCAGCAGACCTTACGGCGGGGAGCTGTTTTTT. It encodes CASRPYGGELFF.

This rearrangement joins TRBV5-1 to TRBJ2-6; 7 bases match TRBD1. Germline-derived CDR1 and CDR2 are SGHRS and YFSETQ. The V and J ends lost 2 bases and 2 bases, in that order; junction bases with no gene match: 1. CDR3 length equals 15 residues. This chain's CDR3 is CASSLGGAGANVLTF. The CDR3 DNA is TGCGCCAGCAGCTTAGGGGGCGCTGGGGCCAACGTCCTGACTTTC.

The chain joins TRBV9 to TRBJ1-1; D ambiguous. Trimming left V 3 bases short and J 11 bases short, with 11 bases between. In germline, CDR1 is SGDLS, CDR2 YYNGEE. The CDR3 loop spans 11 amino acids. The DNA of the CDR3 is TGTGCCAGCAGCGGCGGGCGGCGGGCTTTCTTT. Protein: CASSGGRRAFF.

This chain links TRBV7-9 with TRBJ1-6, with no clear D. Germline loops: CDR1 SEHNR, CDR2 FQNEAQ (reference sequence). CDR3 length: 14 residues. With 6 bases removed from V and 5 bases from J, the gap between germline ends came to 11 bases. CDR3 coding DNA: TGTGCCAGCAGGGAGGCACGAGATAATTCACCCCTCCACTTT. Translation gives CASREARDNSPLHF.

The CDR3 sequence: CASSFTRVDTQYF. DNA of the CDR3: TGTGCCAGCAGCTTTACCAGGGTCGATACGCAGTATTTT. The chain links TRBV7-2 to TRBJ2-3; D possibly corresponds to TRBD1 (5 bases). Germline CDR1 SGHTA, CDR2 FQGNSA. This CDR3 has 13 residues. Trimming shortened V by 3 bases and J by 6 bases, and 10 bases separated the two germline ends. Combining the CDR3 with reference TRBV7-2 and TRBJ2-3 gives the whole variable domain GAGVSQSPSNKVTEKGKDVELRCDPISGHTALYWYRQSLGQGLEFLIYFQGNSAPDKSGLPSDRFSAERTGGSVSTLTIQRTQQEDSAVYLCASSFTRVDTQYFGPGTRLTVL.

The V and J genes are TRBV4-2 and TRBJ2-7; 9 positions match TRBD2. Trimming took 3 bases from V and 6 from J; bases not matched to a gene: 3. Per germline, CDR1 LGHNA and CDR2 YNFKEQ. This CDR3 contains 13 residues. The CDR3 DNA reads TGTGCCAGCAGCCATGGCGGGGGGGCCGAGCAGTACTTC. This encodes CASSHGGGAEQYF.

The chain couples TRBV29-1 to TRBJ1-2, with D perhaps matching TRBD1 (6 bases). With 3 bases removed from V and 7 bases from J, the gap between germline ends came to 27 bases. The germline V gene encodes CDR1 SQVTM and CDR2 ANQGSEA. This CDR3 has 17 amino acids. CDR3 in amino acids: CSVDGGAGFFGPGGYTF. CDR3 coding DNA: TGCAGCGTTGATGGGGGGGCCGGGTTTTTTGGGCCAGGTGGCTACACCTTC.

The rearrangement joins TRBV6-5 to TRBJ1-3; unclear D gene. In germline, CDR1 is MNHEY, CDR2 SVGAGI. CDR3 length equals 16 residues. Trimming cost V 1 base and J 2 bases, with 12 bases left between them. The CDR3 protein is CASSYLADYPGNTIYF. The CDR3 nucleotides read TGTGCCAGCAGTTACTTGGCGGATTACCCTGGAAACACCATATATTTT.

For this clone: Other DNA sequences within the sample encode an identical CDR3. The genes are TRBV7-9 and TRBJ2-1; 9 bases map to TRBD2. V trimming: 0 bases; J trimming: 4 bases; junction bases outside the gene matches: 4. Per germline, CDR1 SEHNR and CDR2 FQNEAQ (reference sequence). This CDR3 region has 16 residues. This CDR3 is CASSLALAGAYNEQFF. DNA for the CDR3: TGTGCCAGCAGCTTAGCACTAGCGGGCGCTTACAATGAGCAGTTCTTC.

The chain uses TRBV29-1 and TRBJ1-2; TRBD1 might be the D (5 bases). Germline CDR1 reads SQVTM; CDR2 reads ANQGSEA. The CDR3 covers 17 residues. V was shortened by 3 bases and J by 4 bases, with 24 bases between the two germline ends. This CDR3 is CSVDMYDPGRSGYGYTF. In DNA, the CDR3 is TGCAGCGTTGATATGTACGACCCAGGGAGGTCGGGCTATGGCTACACCTTC.

This sequence joins TRBV14 and TRBJ2-1, with D perhaps matching TRBD2 (6 bases). Germline V gives CDR1 SGHDN, CDR2 FVKESK. There are 16 residues in the CDR3. Trimming took off 5 bases at V and 7 bases at J, with 21 bases between the two ends. CDR3 in amino acids: CASSILGRGLGNEQFF. The CDR3, as DNA: TGTGCCAGCAGCATACTCGGGCGGGGTCTAGGAAATGAGCAGTTCTTC.

The chain is built from TRBV4-1 and TRBJ1-4; a possible D gene is TRBD1 (6 bases). Germline V gene lookup returns CDR1 MGHRA and CDR2 YSYEKL. This CDR3 region has 16 residues. V was cut by 0 bases and J by 5 bases, with 13 bases left in between. In nucleotides, the CDR3 is TGCGCCAGCAGCCAAGATCGGGGGGGCGTGAATGAAAAACTGTTTTTT. It is translated as CASSQDRGGVNEKLFF.

The chain employs TRBV18 and TRBJ1-1, with 10 bases matching TRBD1. The germline CDR1 and CDR2 sequences are KGHSH and LQKENI. The CDR3 consists of 17 residues. V trimming: 4 bases; J trimming: 4 bases; junction bases outside the gene matches: 12. DNA of the CDR3: TGTGCCAGCTCACTGGGACAGGGGATTCTCTTAAGCACTGAAGCTTTCTTT. Its translation: CASSLGQGILLSTEAFF.

The chain couples TRBV30 to TRBJ1-4; D is unclear. Germline values: CDR1 GTSNPN, CDR2 SVGIG (reference sequence). The V gene lost 1 base and the J gene lost 6 bases, with 3 bases spanning the gap. There are 11 residues in the CDR3. The CDR3 here is CAWSAYEKLFF. DNA of the CDR3: TGTGCCTGGAGTGCGTATGAAAAACTGTTTTTT.

This clone appeared once. The genes are TRBV5-1 and TRBJ1-2, with 9 bases lining up with TRBD1. V dropped 7 bases and J dropped 9; count of bases not matched to a gene: 13. The CDR3 consists of 14 residues. Germline V gene sequence: CDR1 SGHRS, CDR2 YFSETQ. The CDR3 loop reads CASFQPGGQGSYTF. CDR3 DNA: TGCGCCAGCTTCCAACCGGGGGGACAGGGAAGCTACACCTTC.

The rearrangement joins TRBV5-6 to TRBJ2-1, with 10 nucleotides matching TRBD2. The CDR3 is 15 amino acids. V lost 1 base and J lost 6; bases outside the gene matches: 4. From germline, CDR1 is SGHDT and CDR2 YYEEEE. The CDR3 coding sequence is TGTGCCAGCAGCTTGTGGGCTAGCGGGGGCAATGAGCAGTTCTTC. Its translation: CASSLWASGGNEQFF.

The chain is built from TRBV30 and TRBJ2-1, with D perhaps matching TRBD2 (6 bases). The CDR3 has 13 amino acids. V shed 1 base and J shed 5 bases, with 9 bases lying between them. Germline assignment: CDR1 GTSNPN and CDR2 SVGIG (reference sequence). The DNA for the CDR3 is TGTGCCTGGAGTGCGGGCGGGGACAATGAGCAGTTCTTC. This gives the protein CAWSAGGDNEQFF.

This clone was recorded once. The rearrangement uses TRBV6-6 and TRBJ2-7, with D uncertain. The ends were cut back, 6 bases at V and 3 bases at J, with 15 bases in the middle. The length of the CDR3 is 14 residues. Germline CDR1 MNHNY, CDR2 SVGAGI (reference sequence). As DNA, the CDR3 is TGTGCCAGCAGGTCTAGAGTCTCGGACTACGAGCAGTACTTC. As protein: CASRSRVSDYEQYF.

The chain uses TRBV30 and TRBJ1-5; D is perhaps TRBD1 (5 bases). Looked up from germline, CDR1 is GTSNPN and CDR2 is SVGIG (reference sequence). The CDR3 consists of 15 residues. Trimming took off 0 bases at V and 6 bases at J, with 15 bases between the two ends. The CDR3 spells CAWSVRSAGPQPQHF. For the CDR3, the DNA is TGTGCCTGGAGTGTAAGGTCGGCGGGGCCTCAGCCCCAGCATTTT. Complete variable domain (other parts from reference TRBV30 and TRBJ1-5): SQTIHQWPATLVQPVGSPLSLECTVEGTSNPNLYWYRQAAGRGLQLLFYSVGIGQISSEVPQNLSASRPQDRQFILSSKKLLLSDSGFYLCAWSVRSAGPQPQHFGDGTRLSIL.

The rearrangement uses TRBV29-1 and TRBJ2-7; TRBD1 aligns across 8 bases. Unmatched junction bases numbered 5, after V lost 5 bases and J lost 5 bases. The CDR3 is 12 amino acids. Germline-derived CDR1 and CDR2 are SQVTM and ANQGSEA. In DNA, the CDR3 is TGCAGCGTTTGGGACAGGTTCGACGAGCAGTACTTC. Translated: CSVWDRFDEQYF.